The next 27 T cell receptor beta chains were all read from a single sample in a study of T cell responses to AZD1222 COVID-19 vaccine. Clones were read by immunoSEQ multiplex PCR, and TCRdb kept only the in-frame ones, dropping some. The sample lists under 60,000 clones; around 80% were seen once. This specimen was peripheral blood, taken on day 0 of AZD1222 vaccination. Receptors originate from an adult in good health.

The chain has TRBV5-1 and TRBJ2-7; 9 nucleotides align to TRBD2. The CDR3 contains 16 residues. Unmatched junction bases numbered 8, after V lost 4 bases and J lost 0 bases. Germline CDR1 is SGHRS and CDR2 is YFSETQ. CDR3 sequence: CASSPTSGSSSYEQYF. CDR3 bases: TGCGCCAGCAGCCCGACTAGCGGTTCCAGCTCCTACGAGCAGTACTTC.

DNA of the CDR3: TGCGCCAGCAGCCAAGTGTGGGGCGAGCAGTACTTC. Translation: CASSQVWGEQYF. The rearrangement joins TRBV4-1 to TRBJ2-7, with D hard to call. The CDR3 contains 12 residues. CDR1 MGHRA and CDR2 YSYEKL come from the germline V gene. V lost 1 base and J lost 6, with 7 bases in between.

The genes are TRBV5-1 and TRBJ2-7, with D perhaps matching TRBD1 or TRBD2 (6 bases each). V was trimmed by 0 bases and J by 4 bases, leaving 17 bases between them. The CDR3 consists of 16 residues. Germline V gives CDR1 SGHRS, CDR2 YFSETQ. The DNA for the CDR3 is TGCGCCAGCAGCTTGGCGGGGGCTGCTAGGGGGTACGAGCAGTACTTC. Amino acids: CASSLAGAARGYEQYF.

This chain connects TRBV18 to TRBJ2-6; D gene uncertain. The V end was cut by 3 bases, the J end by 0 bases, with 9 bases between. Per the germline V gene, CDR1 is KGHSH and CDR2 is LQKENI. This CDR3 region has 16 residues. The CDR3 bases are TGTGCCAGCTCACCTTCTTTCAGCTCTGGGGCCAACGTCCTGACTTTC. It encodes CASSPSFSSGANVLTF.

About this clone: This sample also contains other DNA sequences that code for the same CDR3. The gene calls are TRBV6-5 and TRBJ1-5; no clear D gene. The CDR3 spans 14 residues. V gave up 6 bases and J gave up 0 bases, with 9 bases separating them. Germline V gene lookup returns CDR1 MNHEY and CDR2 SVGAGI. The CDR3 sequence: CASRTGYSNQPQHF. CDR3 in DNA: TGTGCCAGCAGGACCGGTTATAGCAATCAGCCCCAGCATTTT.

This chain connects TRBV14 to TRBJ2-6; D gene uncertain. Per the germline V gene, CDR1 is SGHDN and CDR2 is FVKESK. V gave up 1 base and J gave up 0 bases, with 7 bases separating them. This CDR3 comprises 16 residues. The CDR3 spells CASSQGGYSGANVLTF. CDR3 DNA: TGTGCCAGCAGCCAAGGGGGTTACTCTGGGGCCAACGTCCTGACTTTC.

CDR3 loop: CASSQESEVRGSPLHF. The CDR3 bases are TGCGCCAGCAGCCAAGAGAGCGAGGTCAGGGGTTCACCCCTCCACTTT. The chain has TRBV4-1 and TRBJ1-6; D is possibly TRBD1 (6 bases). This CDR3 region has 16 residues. Trimming took 0 bases from V and 9 from J, leaving 15 bases between them. Germline lookup yields CDR1 MGHRA and CDR2 YSYEKL.

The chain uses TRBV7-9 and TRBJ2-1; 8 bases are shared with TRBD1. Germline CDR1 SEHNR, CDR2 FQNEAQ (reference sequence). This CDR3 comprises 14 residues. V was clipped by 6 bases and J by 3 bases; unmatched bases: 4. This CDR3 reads CASRFGTGYNEQFF. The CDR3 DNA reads TGTGCCAGCAGGTTCGGGACAGGCTACAATGAGCAGTTCTTC.

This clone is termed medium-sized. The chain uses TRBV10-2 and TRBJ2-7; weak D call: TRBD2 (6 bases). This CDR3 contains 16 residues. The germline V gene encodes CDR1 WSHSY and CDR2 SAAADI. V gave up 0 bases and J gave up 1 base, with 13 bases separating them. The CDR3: CASSESAGTGSYEQYF. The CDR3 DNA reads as TGCGCCAGCAGTGAGTCGGCCGGGACTGGGTCCTACGAGCAGTACTTC.

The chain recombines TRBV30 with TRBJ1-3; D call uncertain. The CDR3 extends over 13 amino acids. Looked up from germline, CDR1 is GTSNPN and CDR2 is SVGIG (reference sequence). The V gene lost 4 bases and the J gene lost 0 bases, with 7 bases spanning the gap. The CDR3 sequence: CAWTFTSGNTIYF. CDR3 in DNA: TGTGCCTGGACGTTTACCTCTGGAAACACCATATATTTT.

The CDR3 nucleotides are TGCAGTGCTAGCGAGGGACTCGAGCAGTTCTTC. Protein product: CSASEGLEQFF. This sequence joins TRBV20-1 and TRBJ2-1, with D maybe TRBD2 (6 bases). CDR1 is DFQATT and CDR2 is SNEGSKA in the germline V gene (reference sequence). V was cut by 3 bases and J by 10 bases, with 10 bases left in between. The CDR3 contains 11 residues.

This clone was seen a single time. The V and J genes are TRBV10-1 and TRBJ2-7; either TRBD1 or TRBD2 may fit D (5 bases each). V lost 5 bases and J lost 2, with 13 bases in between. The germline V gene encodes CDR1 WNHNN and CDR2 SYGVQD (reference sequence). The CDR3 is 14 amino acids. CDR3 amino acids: CASSLSRDPYEQYF. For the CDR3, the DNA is TGCGCCAGCAGTCTTTCGAGGGACCCCTACGAGCAGTACTTC.

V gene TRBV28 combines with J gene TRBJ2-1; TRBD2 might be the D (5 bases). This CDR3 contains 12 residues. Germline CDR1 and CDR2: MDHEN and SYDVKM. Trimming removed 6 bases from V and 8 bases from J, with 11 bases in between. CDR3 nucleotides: TGTGCCAGCAGACCCCCGCGGGATGAGCAGTTCTTC. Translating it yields CASRPPRDEQFF.

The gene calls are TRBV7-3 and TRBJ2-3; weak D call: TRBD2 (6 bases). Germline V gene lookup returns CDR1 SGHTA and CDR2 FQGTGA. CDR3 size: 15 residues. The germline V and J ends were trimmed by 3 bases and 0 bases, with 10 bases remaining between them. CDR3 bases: TGTGCCAGCAGCTTTAGCGGCATCAGCACAGATACGCAGTATTTT. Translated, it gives CASSFSGISTDTQYF.

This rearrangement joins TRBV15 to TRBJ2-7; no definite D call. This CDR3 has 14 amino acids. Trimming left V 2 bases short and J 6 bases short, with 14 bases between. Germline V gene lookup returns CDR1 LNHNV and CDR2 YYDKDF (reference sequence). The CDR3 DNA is TGTGCCACCAGCAGATACGCCTTGATAAGCGAGCAGTACTTC. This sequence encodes CATSRYALISEQYF.

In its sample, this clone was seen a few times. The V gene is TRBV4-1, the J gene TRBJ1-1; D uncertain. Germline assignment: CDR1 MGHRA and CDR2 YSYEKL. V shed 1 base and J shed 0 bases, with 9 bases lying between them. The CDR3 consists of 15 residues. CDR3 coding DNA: TGCGCCAGCAGCCAAGTTCGGAACATGAACACTGAAGCTTTCTTT. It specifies CASSQVRNMNTEAFF.

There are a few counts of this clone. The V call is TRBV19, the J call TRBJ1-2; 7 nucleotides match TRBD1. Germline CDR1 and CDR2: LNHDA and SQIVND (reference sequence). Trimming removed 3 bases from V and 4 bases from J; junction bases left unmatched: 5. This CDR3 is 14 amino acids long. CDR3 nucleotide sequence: TGTGCCAGTAGTATTTCCGCAGGGGGCTATGGCTACACCTTC. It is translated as CASSISAGGYGYTF.

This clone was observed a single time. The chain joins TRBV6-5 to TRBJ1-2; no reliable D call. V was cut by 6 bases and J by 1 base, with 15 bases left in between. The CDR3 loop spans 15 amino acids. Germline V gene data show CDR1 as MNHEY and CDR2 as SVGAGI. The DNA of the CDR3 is TGTGCCAGCAGCCTAAGTCAGACATATAACTATGGCTACACCTTC. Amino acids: CASSLSQTYNYGYTF.

The CDR3 here is CASSHTSGVTNEKLFF. As DNA, the CDR3 is TGTGCCAGCAGTCATACCTCAGGAGTCACTAATGAAAAACTGTTTTTT. The J gene is TRBJ1-4, the V gene TRBV27; D not certain. Germline CDR1 reads MNHEY; CDR2 reads SMNVEV (reference sequence). The length of the CDR3 is 16 residues. V lost 5 bases, J lost 2 bases, and 15 bases lay in between.

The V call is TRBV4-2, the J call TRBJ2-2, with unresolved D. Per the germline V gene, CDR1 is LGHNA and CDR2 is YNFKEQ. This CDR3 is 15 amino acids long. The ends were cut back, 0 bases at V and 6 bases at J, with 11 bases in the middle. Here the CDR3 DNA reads TGTGCCAGCAGCCAAGATCTTAGGGATGCCGGGGAGCTGTTTTTT. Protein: CASSQDLRDAGELFF.

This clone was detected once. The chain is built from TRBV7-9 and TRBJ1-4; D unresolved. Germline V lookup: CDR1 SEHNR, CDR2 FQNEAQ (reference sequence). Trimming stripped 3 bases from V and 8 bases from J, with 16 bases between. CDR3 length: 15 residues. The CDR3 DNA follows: TGTGCCAGCAGCTTGGGCGCCGGGAGGAGCGAAAAACTGTTTTTT. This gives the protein CASSLGAGRSEKLFF.

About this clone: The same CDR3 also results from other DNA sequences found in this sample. The CDR3 sequence: CASSLGTGGTEAFF. The CDR3 nucleotides are TGTGCCAGCTCACTCGGGACAGGGGGCACTGAAGCTTTCTTT. This chain links TRBV18 with TRBJ1-1; 11 bases agree with TRBD1. Germline assignment: CDR1 KGHSH and CDR2 LQKENI. The J segment lost 4 bases and the V segment lost 4 bases, leaving 2 bases of the junction unmatched. The CDR3 loop spans 14 amino acids.

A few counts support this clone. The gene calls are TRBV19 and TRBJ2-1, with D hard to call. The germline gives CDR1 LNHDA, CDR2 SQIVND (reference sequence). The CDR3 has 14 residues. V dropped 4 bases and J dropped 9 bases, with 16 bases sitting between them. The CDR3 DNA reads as TGTGCCAGTAGTACCCTACATCGACTGGGTGAGCAGTTCTTC. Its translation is CASSTLHRLGEQFF. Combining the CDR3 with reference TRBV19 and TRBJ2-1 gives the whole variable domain DGGITQSPKYLFRKEGQNVTLSCEQNLNHDAMYWYRQDPGQGLRLIYYSQIVNDFQKGDIAEGYSVSREKKESFPLTVTSAQKNPTAFYLCASSTLHRLGEQFFGPGTRLTVL.

The CDR3 DNA reads as TGTGCCACCAGTGATTCCGGGACAGGGCATAACTATGGCTACACCTTC. Translating gives CATSDSGTGHNYGYTF. The V and J genes are TRBV24-1 and TRBJ1-2, with 9 positions matching TRBD1. This CDR3 region has 16 residues. The germline V gene encodes CDR1 KGHDR and CDR2 SFDVKD. V was clipped by 2 bases and J by 1 base; unmatched bases: 4.

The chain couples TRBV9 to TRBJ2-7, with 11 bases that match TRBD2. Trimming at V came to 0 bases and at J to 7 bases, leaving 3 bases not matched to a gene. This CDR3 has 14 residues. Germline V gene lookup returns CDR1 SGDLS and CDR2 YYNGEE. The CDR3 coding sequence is TGTGCCAGCAGCGTAGCCGGGACTAGCGGTGAGCAGTACTTC. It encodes CASSVAGTSGEQYF.

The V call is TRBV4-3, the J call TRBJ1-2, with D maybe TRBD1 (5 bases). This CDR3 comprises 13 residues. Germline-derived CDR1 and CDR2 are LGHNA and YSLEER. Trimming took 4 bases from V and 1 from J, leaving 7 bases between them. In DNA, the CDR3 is TGCGCCAGCAGCCCAGGGCTTAACTATGGCTACACCTTC. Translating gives CASSPGLNYGYTF.

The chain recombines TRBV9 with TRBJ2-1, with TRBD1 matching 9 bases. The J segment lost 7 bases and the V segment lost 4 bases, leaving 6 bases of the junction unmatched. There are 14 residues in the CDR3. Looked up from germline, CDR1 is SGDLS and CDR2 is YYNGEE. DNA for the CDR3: TGTGCCAGCAGCCACGGGACAGGGTTAAATGAGCAGTTCTTC. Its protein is CASSHGTGLNEQFF.